This T cell receptor beta chain stems from a study of blood T cells in healthy people across ages. General observations from the study: When set beside aged donors, long-lived donors presented more naive CD4+ cells and higher diversity. Unsorted PBMC input precluded a conclusive naive versus antigen-experienced comparison.

This clonotype was counted a few times. Its antigen is as yet unknown. V lost 5 bases, J lost 4 bases, and 6 bases lay in between. Germline V gene lookup returns CDR1 MDHEN and CDR2 SYDVKM. CDR3 length: 13 amino acids. Using a J-beta primer mix together with a sample-barcoded 5' primer, a second PCR was run for roughly 7 to 12 cycles. A 12-random-nucleotide template-switch adaptor tagged each cDNA molecule. TCRdb re-analysed the 5' RACE reads in MiXCR, keeping a single row per CDR3 protein. This sample carries 1.5 million or so distinct CDR3 sequences, roughly 40% of them seen once, and the ten largest clones take roughly 7.7%.

Input material: blood. This chain connects TRBV28 to TRBJ1-6; no definite D call. The receptor was derived from a woman younger than 35 in good health. Here the CDR3 reads CASSPQYNSPLHF. Written as DNA, the CDR3 is TGTGCCAGCAGTCCACAGTATAATTCACCCCTCCACTTT. Full variable domain (missing parts from reference TRBV28 and TRBJ1-6): DVKVTQSSRYLVKRTGEKVFLECVQDMDHENMFWYRQDPGLGLRLIYFSYDVKMKEKGDIPEGYSVSREKKERFSLILESASTNQTSMYLCASSPQYNSPLHFGNGTRLTVT.